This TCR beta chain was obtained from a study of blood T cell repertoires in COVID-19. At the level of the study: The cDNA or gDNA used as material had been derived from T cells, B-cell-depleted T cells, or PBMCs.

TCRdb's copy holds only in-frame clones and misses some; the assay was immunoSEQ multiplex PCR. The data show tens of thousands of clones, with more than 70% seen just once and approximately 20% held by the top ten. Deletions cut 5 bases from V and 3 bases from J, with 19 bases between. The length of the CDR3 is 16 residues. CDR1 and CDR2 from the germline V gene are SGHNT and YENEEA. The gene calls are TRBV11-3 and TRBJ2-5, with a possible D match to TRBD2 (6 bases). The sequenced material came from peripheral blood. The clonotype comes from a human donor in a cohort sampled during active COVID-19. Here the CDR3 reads CASSPGGVAAKETQYF. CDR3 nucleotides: TGTGCCAGCAGCCCAGGTGGAGTAGCGGCAAAAGAGACCCAGTACTTC. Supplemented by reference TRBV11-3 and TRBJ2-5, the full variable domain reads EAGVVQSPRYKIIEKKQPVAFWCNPISGHNTLYWYLQNLGQGPELLIRYENEEAVDDSQLPKDRFSAERLKGVDSTLKIQPAELGDSAVYLCASSPGGVAAKETQYFGPGTRLLVL.